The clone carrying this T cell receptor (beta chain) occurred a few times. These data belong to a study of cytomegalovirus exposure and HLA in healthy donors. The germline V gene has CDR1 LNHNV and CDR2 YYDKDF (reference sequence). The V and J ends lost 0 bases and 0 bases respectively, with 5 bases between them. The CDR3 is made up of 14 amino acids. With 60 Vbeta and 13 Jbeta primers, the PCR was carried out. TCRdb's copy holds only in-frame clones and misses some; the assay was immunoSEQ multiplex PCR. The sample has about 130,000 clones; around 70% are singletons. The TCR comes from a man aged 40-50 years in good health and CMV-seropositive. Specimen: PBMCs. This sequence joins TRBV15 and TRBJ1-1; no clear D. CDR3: CATSRDRLNTEAFF. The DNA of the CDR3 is TGTGCCACCAGCAGAGACAGATTGAACACTGAAGCTTTCTTT. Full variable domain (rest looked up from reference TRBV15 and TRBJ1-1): DAMVIQNPRYQVTQFGKPVTLSCSQTLNHNVMYWYQQKSSQAPKLLFHYYDKDFNNEADTPDNFQSRRPNTSFCFLDIRSPGLGDTAMYLCATSRDRLNTEAFFGQGTRLTVV.